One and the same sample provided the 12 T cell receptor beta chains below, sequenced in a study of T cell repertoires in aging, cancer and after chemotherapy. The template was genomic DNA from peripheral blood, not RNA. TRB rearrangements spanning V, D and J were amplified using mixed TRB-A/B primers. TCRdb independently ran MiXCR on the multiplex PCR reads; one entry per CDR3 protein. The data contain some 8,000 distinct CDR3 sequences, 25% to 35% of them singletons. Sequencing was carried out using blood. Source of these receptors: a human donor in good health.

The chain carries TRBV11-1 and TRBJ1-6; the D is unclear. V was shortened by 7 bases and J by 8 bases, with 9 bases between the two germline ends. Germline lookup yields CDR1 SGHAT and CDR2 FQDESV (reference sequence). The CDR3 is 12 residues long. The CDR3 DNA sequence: TGTGCCAGCACCCAGATAGATTCACCCCTCCACTTT. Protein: CASTQIDSPLHF.

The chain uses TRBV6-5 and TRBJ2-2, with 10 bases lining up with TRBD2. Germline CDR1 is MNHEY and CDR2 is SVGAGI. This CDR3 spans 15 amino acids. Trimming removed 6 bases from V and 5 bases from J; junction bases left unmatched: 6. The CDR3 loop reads CASRLAGSATGELFF. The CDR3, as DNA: TGTGCCAGCAGACTAGCGGGGTCGGCGACCGGGGAGCTGTTTTTT.

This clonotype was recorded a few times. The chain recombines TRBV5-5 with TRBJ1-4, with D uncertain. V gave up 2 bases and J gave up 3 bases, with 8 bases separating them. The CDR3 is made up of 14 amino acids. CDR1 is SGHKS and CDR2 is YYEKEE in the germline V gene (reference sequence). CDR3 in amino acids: CASSFSSANEKLFF. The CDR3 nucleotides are TGTGCCAGCAGCTTTAGCAGTGCTAATGAAAAACTGTTTTTT.

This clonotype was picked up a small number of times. In nucleotides, the CDR3 is TGTGCCAGCAGCGTTGGGCCAGGGGGGTCCTACGAGCAGTACTTC. Its protein product is CASSVGPGGSYEQYF. The chain recombines TRBV5-4 with TRBJ2-7, with D perhaps matching TRBD1 (7 bases). This CDR3 is 15 amino acids long. Trimming took 4 bases from V and 1 from J, leaving 15 bases between them. Germline V CDR1 and CDR2: SGHNT, YYREEE (reference sequence).

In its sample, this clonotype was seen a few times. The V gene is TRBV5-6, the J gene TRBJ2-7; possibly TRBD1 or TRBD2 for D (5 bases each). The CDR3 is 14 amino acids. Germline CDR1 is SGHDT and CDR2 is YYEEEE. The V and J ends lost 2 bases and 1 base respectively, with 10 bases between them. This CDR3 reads CASSFGTTSYEQYF. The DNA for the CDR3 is TGTGCCAGCAGCTTTGGGACCACTTCCTACGAGCAGTACTTC.

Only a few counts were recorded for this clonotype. DNA of the CDR3: TGTGCCAGTAGTATTGGAGTGGGCTCCTACGAGCAGTACTTC. It encodes CASSIGVGSYEQYF. This chain connects TRBV19 to TRBJ2-7; D is unclear. With 3 bases removed from V and 0 bases from J, the gap between germline ends came to 9 bases. Germline loops: CDR1 LNHDA, CDR2 SQIVND (reference sequence). The CDR3 is 14 amino acids.

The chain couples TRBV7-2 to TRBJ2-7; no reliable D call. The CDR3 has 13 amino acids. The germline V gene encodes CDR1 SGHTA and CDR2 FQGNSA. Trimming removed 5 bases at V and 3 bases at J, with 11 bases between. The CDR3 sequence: CASSKGQSYEQYF. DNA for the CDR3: TGTGCCAGCAGCAAAGGCCAAAGCTACGAGCAGTACTTC. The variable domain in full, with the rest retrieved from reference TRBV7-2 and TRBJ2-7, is GAGVSQSPSNKVTEKGKDVELRCDPISGHTALYWYRQSLGQGLEFLIYFQGNSAPDKSGLPSDRFSAERTGGSVSTLTIQRTQQEDSAVYLCASSKGQSYEQYFGPGTRLTVT.

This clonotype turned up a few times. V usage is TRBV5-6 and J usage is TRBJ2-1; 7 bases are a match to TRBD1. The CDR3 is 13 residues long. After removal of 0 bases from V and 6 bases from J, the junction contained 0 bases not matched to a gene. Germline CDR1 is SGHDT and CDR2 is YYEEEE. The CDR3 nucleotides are TGTGCCAGCAGCTTGGACAGGGGCAATGAGCAGTTCTTC. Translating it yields CASSLDRGNEQFF.

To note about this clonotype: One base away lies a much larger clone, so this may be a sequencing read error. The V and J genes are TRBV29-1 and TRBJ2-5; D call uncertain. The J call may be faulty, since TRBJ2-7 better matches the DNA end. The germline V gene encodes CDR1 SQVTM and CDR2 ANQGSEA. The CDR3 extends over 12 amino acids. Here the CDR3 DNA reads TGCAGCGTGCGGTCAGGCCCCTACGAGCAGTACTTC. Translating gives CSVRSGPYEQYF.

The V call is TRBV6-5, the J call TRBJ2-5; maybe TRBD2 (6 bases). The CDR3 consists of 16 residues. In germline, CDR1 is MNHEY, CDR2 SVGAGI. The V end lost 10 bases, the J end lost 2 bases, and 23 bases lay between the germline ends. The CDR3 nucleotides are TGTGCCATCGCTCCGCGGGGAACGGGAAGTCAAGAGACCCAGTACTTC. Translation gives CAIAPRGTGSQETQYF.

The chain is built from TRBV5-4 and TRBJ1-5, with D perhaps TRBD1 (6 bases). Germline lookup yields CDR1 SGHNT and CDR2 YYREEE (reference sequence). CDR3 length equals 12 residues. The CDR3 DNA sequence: TGTGCTGTGGGGCAGGGGAATCAGCCCCAGCATTTT. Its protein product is CAVGQGNQPQHF.

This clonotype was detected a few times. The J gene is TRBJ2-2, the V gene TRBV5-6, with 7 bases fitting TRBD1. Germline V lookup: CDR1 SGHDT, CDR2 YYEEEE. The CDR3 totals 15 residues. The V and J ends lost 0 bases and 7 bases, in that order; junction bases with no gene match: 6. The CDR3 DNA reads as TGTGCCAGCAGCTTGGGGCAGGGGGTACACGGGGAGCTGTTTTTT. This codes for CASSLGQGVHGELFF.